This TCR beta chain comes out of a study of neurological immune-mediated disorders. It was from 2 million PBMCs stored at -80 C that the unsorted libraries were obtained. TCRdb re-analysed the 5' RACE reads in MiXCR, keeping a single row per CDR3 protein. The sample has approximately 50,000 distinct CDR3 sequences, about 9.3% seen once; the top ten hold approximately 5.3%. Germline V gene lookup returns CDR1 KGHSH and CDR2 LQKENI. The CDR3 extends over 15 amino acids. The V gene end was trimmed by 2 bases and the J gene end by 8 bases; junction bases not matched to a gene: 8. The chain is built from TRBV18 and TRBJ2-1; TRBD2 aligns across 8 bases. The origin of this receptor is a man aged 70-80 years with HTLV-1-associated myelopathy (HAM/TSP). Input material: PBMCs. The CDR3 here is CASSPRAAGDYEQFF. The CDR3 DNA reads as TGTGCCAGCTCACCAAGGGCAGCGGGAGATTATGAGCAGTTCTTC.